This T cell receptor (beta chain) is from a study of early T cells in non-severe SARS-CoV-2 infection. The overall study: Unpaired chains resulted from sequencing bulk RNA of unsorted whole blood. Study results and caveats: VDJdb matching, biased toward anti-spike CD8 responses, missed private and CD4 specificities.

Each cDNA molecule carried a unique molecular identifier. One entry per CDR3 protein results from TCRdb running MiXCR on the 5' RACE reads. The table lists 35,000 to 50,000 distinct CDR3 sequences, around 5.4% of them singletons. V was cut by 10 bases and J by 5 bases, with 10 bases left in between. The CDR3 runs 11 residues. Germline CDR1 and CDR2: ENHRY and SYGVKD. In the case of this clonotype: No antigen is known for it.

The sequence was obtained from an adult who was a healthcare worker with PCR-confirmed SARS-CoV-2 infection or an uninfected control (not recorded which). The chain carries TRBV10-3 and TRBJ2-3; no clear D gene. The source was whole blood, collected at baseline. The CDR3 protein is CATRLKDTQYF. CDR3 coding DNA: TGTGCCACCAGACTTAAAGATACGCAGTATTTT.